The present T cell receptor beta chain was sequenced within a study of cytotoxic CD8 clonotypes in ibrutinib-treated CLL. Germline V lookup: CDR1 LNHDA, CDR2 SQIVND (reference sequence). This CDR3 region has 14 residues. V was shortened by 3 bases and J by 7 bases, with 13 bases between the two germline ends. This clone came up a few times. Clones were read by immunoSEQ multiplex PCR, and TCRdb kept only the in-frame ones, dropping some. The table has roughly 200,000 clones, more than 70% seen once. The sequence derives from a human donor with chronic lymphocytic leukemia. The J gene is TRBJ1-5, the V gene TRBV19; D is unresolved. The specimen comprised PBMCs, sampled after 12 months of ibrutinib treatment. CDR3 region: CASSIRVGGQPQHF. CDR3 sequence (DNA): TGTGCCAGTAGTATCAGAGTAGGAGGACAGCCCCAGCATTTT.